This T cell receptor (beta chain) emerged from a study of regulatory T cells in long-lasting Graves disease. In germline, CDR1 is DFQATT, CDR2 SNEGSKA (reference sequence). There are 15 residues in the CDR3. V shed 3 bases and J shed 0 bases, with 15 bases lying between them. Building the TCR beta libraries relied on iRepertoire HTBI primers, and CDR3 regions underwent Arm-PCR. TCRdb analysed the multiplex PCR reads with MiXCR anew, one entry per CDR3 protein. The table includes 530,000 or so distinct CDR3 sequences, 15% to 20% detected once. Time point defined: newly diagnosed GD, antithyroid drugs for less than 3 months. Scientists built the TCR library using RNA that was extracted from PBMCs. Another study also made use of these data, one on T cells in Graves' hyperthyroidism and ophthalmopathy. From that study: Exclusion of a patient resulted from uncontrolled infection, other autoimmune disease, pregnancy or lactation. Blood also showed most of the thyroid clonotypes that were expanded above 0.001.

This clonotype was sampled from a man younger than 35 with Graves disease. This chain connects TRBV20-1 to TRBJ2-7, with a weak D call TRBD2 (6 bases). The material was peripheral blood mononuclear cells (PBMCs), obtained at new diagnosis, from a patient treated with antithyroid drugs. The CDR3 reads CSARRGTQGSYEQYF. Written as DNA, the CDR3 is TGCAGTGCTAGGCGGGGCACCCAGGGCTCCTACGAGCAGTACTTC.